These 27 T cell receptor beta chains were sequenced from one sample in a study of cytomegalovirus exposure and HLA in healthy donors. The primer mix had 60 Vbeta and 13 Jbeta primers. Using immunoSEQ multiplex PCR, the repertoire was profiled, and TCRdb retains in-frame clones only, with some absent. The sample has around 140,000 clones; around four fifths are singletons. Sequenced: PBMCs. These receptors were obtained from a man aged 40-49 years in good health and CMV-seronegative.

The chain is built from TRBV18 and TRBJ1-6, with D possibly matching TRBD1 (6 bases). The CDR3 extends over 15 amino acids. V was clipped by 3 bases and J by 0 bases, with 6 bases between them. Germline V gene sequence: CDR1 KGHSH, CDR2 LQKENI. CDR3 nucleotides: TGTGCCAGCTCACCGGACAGCTCCTATAATTCACCCCTCCACTTT. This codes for CASSPDSSYNSPLHF. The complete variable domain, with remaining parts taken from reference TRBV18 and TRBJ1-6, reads NAGVMQNPRHLVRRRGQEARLRCSPMKGHSHVYWYRQLPEEGLKFMVYLQKENIIDESGMPKERFSAEFPKEGPSILRIQQVVRGDSAAYFCASSPDSSYNSPLHFGNGTRLTVT.

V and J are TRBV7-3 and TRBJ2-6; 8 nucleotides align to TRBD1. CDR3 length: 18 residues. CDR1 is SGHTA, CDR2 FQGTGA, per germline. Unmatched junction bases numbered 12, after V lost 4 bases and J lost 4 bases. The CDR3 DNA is TGTGCCAGCAGCTCCCGGGACAGGATCTTGACCGGGGCCAACGTCCTGACTTTC. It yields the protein CASSSRDRILTGANVLTF.

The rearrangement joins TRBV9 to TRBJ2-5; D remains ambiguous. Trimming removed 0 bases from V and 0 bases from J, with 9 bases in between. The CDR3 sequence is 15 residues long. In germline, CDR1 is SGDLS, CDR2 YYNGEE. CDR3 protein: CASSVGVHNQETQYF. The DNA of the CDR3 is TGTGCCAGCAGCGTAGGTGTCCACAACCAAGAGACCCAGTACTTC.

The CDR3 spells CASRPGQDNEKLFF. CDR3 nucleotide sequence: TGTGCCAGCAGACCGGGACAGGATAATGAAAAACTGTTTTTT. This rearrangement joins TRBV27 to TRBJ1-4; TRBD1 matches at 8 bases. Looked up from germline, CDR1 is MNHEY and CDR2 is SMNVEV (reference sequence). This CDR3 has 14 residues. V lost 6 bases, J lost 4 bases, and 4 bases stayed unmatched.

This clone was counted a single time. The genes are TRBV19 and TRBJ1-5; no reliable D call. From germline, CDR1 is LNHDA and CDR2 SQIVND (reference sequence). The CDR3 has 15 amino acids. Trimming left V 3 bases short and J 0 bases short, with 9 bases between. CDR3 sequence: CASSISSNSNQPQHF. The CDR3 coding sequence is TGTGCCAGTAGTATCTCTTCTAATAGCAATCAGCCCCAGCATTTT.

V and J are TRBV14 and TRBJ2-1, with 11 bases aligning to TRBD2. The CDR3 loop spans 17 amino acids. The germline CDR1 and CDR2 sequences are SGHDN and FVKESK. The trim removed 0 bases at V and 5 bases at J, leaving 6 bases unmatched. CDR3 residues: CASSQDGTSGGNNEQFF. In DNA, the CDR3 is TGTGCCAGCAGCCAAGACGGTACTAGCGGGGGTAACAATGAGCAGTTCTTC.

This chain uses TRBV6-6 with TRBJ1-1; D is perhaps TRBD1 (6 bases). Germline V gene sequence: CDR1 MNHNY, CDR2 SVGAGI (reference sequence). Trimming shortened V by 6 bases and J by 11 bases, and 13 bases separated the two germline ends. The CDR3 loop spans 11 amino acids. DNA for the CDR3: TGTGCCAGCAGCACAGGGAGTAGGGCTTTCTTT. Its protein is CASSTGSRAFF.

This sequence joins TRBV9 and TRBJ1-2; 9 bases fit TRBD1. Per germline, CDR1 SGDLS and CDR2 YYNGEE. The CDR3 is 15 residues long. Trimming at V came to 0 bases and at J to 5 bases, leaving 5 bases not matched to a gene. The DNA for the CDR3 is TGTGCCAGCAGCGTAGGACAGGGGGTAGGGTATGGCTACACCTTC. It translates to CASSVGQGVGYGYTF.

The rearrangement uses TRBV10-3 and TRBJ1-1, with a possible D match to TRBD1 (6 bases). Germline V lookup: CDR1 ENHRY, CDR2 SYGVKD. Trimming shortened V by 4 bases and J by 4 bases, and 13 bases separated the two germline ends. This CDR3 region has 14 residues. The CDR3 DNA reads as TGTGCCATCAGTGGGGGGGGGCCAGTCACTGAAGCTTTCTTT. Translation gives CAISGGGPVTEAFF.

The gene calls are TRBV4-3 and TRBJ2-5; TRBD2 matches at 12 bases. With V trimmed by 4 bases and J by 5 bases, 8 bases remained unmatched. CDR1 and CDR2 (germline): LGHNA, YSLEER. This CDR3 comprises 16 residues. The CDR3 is CASSLRLAGAGETQYF. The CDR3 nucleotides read TGCGCCAGCAGCCTACGACTAGCGGGGGCCGGGGAGACCCAGTACTTC.

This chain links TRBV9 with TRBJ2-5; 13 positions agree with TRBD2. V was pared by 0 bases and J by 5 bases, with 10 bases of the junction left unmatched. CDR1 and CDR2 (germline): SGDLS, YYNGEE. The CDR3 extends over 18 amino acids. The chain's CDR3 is CASSVALSGLAGAETQYF. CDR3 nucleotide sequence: TGTGCCAGCAGCGTAGCTCTCTCAGGACTAGCGGGGGCGGAGACCCAGTACTTC.

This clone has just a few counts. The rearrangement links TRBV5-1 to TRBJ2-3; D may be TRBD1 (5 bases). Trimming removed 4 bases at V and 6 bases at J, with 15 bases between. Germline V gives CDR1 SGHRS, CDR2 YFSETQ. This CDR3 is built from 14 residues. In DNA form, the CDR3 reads TGCGCCAGCAGCCGCTGGATCAGGGCCGATACGCAGTATTTT. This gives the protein CASSRWIRADTQYF.

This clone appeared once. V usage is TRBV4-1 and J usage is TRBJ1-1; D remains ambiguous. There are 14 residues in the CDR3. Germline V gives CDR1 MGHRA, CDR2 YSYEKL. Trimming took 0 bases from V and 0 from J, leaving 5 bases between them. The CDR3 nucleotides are TGCGCCAGCAGCCAAGACAACATGAACACTGAAGCTTTCTTT. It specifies CASSQDNMNTEAFF.

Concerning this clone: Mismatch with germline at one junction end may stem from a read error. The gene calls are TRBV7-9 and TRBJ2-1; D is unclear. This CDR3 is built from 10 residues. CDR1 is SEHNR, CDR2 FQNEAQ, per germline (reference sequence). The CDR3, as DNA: TGTGCCAGCAGCTTATCCCCACTTCTCTTC. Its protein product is CASSLSPLLF.

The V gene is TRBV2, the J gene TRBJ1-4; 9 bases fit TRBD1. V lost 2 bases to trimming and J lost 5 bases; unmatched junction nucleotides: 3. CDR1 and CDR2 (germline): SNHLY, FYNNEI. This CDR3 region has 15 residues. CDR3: CASSEQGTGNEKLFF. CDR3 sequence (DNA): TGTGCCAGCAGTGAACAGGGGACAGGGAATGAAAAACTGTTTTTT. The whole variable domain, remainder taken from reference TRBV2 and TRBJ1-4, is EPEVTQTPSHQVTQMGQEVILRCVPISNHLYFYWYRQILGQKVEFLVSFYNNEISEKSEIFDDQFSVERPDGSNFTLKIRSTKLEDSAMYFCASSEQGTGNEKLFFGSGTQLSVL.

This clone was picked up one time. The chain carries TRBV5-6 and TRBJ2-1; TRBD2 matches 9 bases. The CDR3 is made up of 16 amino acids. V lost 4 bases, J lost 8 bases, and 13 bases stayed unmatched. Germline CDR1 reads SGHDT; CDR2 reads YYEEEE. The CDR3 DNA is TGTGCCAGCAGCCCACAGGTTGCGGGAGGGCCAGATGAGCAGTTCTTC. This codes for CASSPQVAGGPDEQFF.

This chain's CDR3 is CASNWGQHNTGELFF. The DNA for the CDR3 is TGTGCCAGTAACTGGGGACAGCATAACACCGGGGAGCTGTTTTTT. This chain links TRBV19 with TRBJ2-2; 7 nucleotides match TRBD1. Per germline, CDR1 LNHDA and CDR2 SQIVND (reference sequence). Unmatched junction bases numbered 7, after V lost 7 bases and J lost 2 bases. The CDR3 sequence is 15 residues long.

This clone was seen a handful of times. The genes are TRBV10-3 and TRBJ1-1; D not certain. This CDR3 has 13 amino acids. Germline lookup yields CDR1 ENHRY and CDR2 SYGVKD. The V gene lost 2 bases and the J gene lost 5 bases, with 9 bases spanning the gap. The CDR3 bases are TGTGCCATCAGTGAGGTCCAGTTGACTGAAGCTTTCTTT. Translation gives CAISEVQLTEAFF.

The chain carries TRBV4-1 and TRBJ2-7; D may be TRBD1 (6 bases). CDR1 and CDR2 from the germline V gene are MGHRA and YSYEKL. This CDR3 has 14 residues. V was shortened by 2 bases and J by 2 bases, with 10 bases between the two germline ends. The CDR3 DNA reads TGCGCCAGCAGCCAACCAGAGGGGGCCTACGAGCAGTACTTC. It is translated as CASSQPEGAYEQYF.

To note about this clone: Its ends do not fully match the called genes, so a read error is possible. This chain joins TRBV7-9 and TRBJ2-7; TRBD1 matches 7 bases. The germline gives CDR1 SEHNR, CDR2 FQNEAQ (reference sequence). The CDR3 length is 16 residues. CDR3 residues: CSSSPRTPQGTYEQYF. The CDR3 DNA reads TGTTCCAGCAGCCCCCGTACCCCACAGGGGACCTACGAGCAGTACTTC.

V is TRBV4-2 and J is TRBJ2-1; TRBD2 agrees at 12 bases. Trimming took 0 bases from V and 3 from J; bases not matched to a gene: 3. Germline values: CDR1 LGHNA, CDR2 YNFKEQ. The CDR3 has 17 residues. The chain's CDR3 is CASSQDLTSGSYNEQFF. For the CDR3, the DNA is TGTGCCAGCAGCCAAGATCTGACTAGCGGGAGCTACAATGAGCAGTTCTTC.

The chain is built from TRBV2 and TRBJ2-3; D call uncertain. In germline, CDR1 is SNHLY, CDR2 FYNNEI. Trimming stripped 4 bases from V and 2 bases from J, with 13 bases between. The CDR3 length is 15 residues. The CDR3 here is CASSATTIYTDTQYF. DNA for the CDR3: TGTGCCAGCAGTGCCACTACTATTTACACAGATACGCAGTATTTT.

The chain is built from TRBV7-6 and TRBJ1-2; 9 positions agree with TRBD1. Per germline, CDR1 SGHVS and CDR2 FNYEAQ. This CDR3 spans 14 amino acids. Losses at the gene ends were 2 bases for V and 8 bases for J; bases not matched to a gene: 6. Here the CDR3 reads CASSLTTGGWGYTF. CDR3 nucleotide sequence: TGTGCCAGCAGCTTAACAACAGGGGGCTGGGGCTACACCTTC.

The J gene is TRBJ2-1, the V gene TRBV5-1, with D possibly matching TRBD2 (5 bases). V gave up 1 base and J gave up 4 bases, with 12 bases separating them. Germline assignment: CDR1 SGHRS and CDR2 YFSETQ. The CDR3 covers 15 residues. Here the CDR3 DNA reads TGCGCCAGCAGCTTGAGGACTGGAGGATACAATGAGCAGTTCTTC. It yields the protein CASSLRTGGYNEQFF.

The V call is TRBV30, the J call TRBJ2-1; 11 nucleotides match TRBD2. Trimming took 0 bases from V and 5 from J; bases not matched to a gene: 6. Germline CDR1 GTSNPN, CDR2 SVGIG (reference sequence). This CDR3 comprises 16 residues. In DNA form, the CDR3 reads TGTGCCTGGAGTGTACTGGGGACTAGCGGCCACAATGAGCAGTTCTTC. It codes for CAWSVLGTSGHNEQFF. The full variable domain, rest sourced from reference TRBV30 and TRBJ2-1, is SQTIHQWPATLVQPVGSPLSLECTVEGTSNPNLYWYRQAAGRGLQLLFYSVGIGQISSEVPQNLSASRPQDRQFILSSKKLLLSDSGFYLCAWSVLGTSGHNEQFFGPGTRLTVL.

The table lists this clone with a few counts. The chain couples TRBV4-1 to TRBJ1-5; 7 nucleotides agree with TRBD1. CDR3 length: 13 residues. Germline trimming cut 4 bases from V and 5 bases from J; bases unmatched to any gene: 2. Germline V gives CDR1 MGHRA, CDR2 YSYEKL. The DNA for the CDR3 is TGCGCCAGCAGCCGACAGGGAGATCAGCCCCAGCATTTT. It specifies CASSRQGDQPQHF.

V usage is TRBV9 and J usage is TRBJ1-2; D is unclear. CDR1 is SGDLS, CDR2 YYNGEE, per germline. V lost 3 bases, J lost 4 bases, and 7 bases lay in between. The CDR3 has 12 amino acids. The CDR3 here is CASSDYGYGYTF. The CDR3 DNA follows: TGTGCCAGCAGCGATTACGGCTATGGCTACACCTTC.